In its sample, the clone carrying this T cell receptor (beta chain) was seen many times. The source of the sample is a study of blood T cells in healthy people across ages. Overall study: Template switching caught about one barcoded beta molecule for each two T cells.

Sample-barcoded 5' priming and a J-beta primer mix drove a second PCR of roughly 6 to 12 cycles. Each CDR3 protein gets one entry after TCRdb re-called the 5' RACE reads with MiXCR. The data hold approximately 800,000 distinct CDR3 sequences, with roughly 46% observed a single time. The source is an older man in good health. Input material: blood.

The CDR3: CSVAGENGYTF. In DNA form, the CDR3 reads TGCAGCGTTGCTGGGGAGAATGGCTACACCTTC. The rearrangement joins TRBV29-1 to TRBJ1-2; no definite D call. Trimming removed 4 bases at V and 6 bases at J, with 9 bases between. From germline, CDR1 is SQVTM and CDR2 ANQGSEA. This CDR3 comprises 11 residues.